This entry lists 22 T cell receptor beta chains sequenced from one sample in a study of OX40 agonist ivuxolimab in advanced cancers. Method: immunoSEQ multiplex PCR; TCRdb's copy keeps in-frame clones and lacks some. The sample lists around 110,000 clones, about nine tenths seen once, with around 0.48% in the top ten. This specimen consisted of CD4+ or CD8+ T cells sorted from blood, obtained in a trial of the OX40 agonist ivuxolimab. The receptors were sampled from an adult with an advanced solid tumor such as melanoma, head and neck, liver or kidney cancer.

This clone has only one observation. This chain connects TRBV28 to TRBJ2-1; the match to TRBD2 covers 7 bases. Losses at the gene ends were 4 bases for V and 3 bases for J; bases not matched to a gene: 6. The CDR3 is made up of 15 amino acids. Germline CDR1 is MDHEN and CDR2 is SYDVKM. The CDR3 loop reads CASSSPSGRYNEQFF. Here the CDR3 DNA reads TGTGCCAGCAGTTCCCCTAGCGGCCGCTACAATGAGCAGTTCTTC.

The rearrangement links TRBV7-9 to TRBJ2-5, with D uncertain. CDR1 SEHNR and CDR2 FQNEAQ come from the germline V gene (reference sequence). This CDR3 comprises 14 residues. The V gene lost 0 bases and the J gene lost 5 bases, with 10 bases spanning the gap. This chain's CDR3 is CASSLASVSETQYF. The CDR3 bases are TGTGCCAGCAGCTTAGCGTCAGTATCGGAGACCCAGTACTTC. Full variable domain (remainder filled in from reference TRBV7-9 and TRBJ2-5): DTGVSQNPRHKITKRGQNVTFRCDPISEHNRLYWYRQTLGQGPEFLTYFQNEAQLEKSRLLSDRFSAERPKGSFSTLEIQRTEQGDSAMYLCASSLASVSETQYFGPGTRLLVL.

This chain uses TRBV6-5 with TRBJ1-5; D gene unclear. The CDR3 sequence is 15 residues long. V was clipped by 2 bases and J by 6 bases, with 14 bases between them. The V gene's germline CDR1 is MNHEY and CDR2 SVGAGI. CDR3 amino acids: CASSYTLGAGQPQHF. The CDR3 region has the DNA TGTGCCAGCAGTTACACCTTGGGCGCAGGTCAGCCCCAGCATTTT.

The CDR3 here is CASSPGLGEQYF. CDR3 in DNA: TGTGCCAGCAGCCCGGGGCTCGGCGAGCAGTACTTC. The chain has TRBV7-2 and TRBJ2-7; D may be TRBD1 or TRBD2 (5 bases each). V lost 5 bases and J 6 bases, leaving 11 bases between the germline ends. Germline V gene data show CDR1 as SGHTA and CDR2 as FQGNSA. This CDR3 has 12 amino acids.

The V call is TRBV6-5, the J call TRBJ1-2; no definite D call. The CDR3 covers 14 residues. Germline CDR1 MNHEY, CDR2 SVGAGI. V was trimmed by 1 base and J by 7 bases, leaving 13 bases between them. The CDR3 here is CASSYYLNSGGYTF. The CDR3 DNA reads TGTGCCAGCAGTTACTATCTGAACTCGGGTGGCTACACCTTC.

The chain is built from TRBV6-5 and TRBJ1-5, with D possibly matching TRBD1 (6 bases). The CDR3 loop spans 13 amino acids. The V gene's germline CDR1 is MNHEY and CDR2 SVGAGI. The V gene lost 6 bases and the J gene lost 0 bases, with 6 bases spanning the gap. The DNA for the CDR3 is TGTGCCAGCAGACAGGGTAGCAATCAGCCCCAGCATTTT. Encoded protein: CASRQGSNQPQHF.

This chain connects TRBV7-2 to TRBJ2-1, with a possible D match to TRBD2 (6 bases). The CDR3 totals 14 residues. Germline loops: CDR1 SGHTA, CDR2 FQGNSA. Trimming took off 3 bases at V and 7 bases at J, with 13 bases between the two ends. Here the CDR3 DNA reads TGTGCCAGCAGCTTTCTGGCGGGGACTAATGAGCAGTTCTTC. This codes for CASSFLAGTNEQFF.

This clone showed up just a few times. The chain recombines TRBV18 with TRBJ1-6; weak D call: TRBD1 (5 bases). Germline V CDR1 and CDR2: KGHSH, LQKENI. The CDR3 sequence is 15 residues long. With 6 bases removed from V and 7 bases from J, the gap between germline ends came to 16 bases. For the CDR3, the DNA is TGTGCCAGCTCGTTGACGAGGGGCCGAAATTCACCCCTCCACTTT. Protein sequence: CASSLTRGRNSPLHF.

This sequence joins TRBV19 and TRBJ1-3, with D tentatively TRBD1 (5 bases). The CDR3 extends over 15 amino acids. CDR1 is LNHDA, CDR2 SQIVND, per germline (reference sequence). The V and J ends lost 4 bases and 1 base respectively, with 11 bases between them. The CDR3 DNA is TGTGCCAGTAGTACTACCCAGGGATCTGGAAACACCATATATTTT. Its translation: CASSTTQGSGNTIYF.

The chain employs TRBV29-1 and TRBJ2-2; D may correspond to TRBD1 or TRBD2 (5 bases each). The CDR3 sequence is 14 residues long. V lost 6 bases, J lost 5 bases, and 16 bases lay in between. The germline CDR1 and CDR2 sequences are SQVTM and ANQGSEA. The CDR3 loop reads CSVQMGVRTGELFF. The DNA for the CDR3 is TGCAGCGTCCAAATGGGGGTCCGGACCGGGGAGCTGTTTTTT.

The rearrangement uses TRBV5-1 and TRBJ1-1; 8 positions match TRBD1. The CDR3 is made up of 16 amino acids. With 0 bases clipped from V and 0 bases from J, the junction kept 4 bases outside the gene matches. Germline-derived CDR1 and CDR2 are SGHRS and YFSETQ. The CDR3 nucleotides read TGCGCCAGCAGCTTGGGGCAGGGGGCGATGAACACTGAAGCTTTCTTT. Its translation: CASSLGQGAMNTEAFF.

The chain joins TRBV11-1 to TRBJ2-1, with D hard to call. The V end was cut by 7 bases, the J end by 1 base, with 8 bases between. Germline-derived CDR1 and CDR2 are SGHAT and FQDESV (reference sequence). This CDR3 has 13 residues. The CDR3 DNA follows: TGTGCCAGCATCGGGTTATCCTACAATGAGCAGTTCTTC. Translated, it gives CASIGLSYNEQFF.

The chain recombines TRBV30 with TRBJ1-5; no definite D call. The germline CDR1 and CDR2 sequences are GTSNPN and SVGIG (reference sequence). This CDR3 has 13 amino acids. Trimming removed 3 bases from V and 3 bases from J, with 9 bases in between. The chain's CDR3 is CAWSGHNNQPQHF. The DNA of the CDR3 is TGTGCCTGGAGCGGCCACAACAATCAGCCCCAGCATTTT.

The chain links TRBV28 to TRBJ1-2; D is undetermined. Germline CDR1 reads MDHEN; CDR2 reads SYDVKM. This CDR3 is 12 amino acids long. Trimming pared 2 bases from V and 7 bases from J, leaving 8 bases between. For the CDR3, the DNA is TGTGCCAGCAGTTTAAGGGATCGTGGCTACACCTTC. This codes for CASSLRDRGYTF.

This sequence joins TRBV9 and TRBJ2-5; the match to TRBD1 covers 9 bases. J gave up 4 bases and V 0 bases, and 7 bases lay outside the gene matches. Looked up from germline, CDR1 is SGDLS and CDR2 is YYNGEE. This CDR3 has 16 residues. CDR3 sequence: CASSVATGGLRETQYF. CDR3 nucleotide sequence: TGTGCCAGCAGCGTAGCTACAGGGGGCTTAAGAGAGACCCAGTACTTC.

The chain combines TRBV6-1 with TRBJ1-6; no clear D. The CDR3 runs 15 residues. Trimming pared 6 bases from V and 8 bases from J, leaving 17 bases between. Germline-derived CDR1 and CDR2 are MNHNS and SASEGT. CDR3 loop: CASRAPEFRDSPLHF. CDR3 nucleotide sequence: TGTGCCAGCAGGGCACCAGAATTTAGAGATTCACCCCTCCACTTT.

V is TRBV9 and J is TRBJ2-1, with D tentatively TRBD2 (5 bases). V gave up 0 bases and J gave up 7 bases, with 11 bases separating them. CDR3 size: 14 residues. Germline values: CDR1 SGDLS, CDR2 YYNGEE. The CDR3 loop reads CASSVEGRGNEQFF. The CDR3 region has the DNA TGTGCCAGCAGCGTAGAGGGAAGAGGGAATGAGCAGTTCTTC. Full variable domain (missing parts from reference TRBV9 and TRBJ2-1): DSGVTQTPKHLITATGQRVTLRCSPRSGDLSVYWYQQSLDQGLQFLIQYYNGEERAKGNILERFSAQQFPDLHSELNLSSLELGDSALYFCASSVEGRGNEQFFGPGTRLTVL.

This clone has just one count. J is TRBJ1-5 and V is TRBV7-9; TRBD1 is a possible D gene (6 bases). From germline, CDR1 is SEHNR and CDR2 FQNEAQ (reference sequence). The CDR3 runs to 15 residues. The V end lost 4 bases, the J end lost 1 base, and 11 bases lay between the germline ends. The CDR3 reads CASSSQGSSNQPQHF. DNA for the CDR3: TGTGCCAGCAGCTCCCAGGGGTCCAGCAATCAGCCCCAGCATTTT.

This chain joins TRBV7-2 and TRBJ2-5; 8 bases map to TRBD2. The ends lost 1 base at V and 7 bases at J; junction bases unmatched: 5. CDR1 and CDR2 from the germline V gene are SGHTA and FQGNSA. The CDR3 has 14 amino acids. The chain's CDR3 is CASSLDRGGWTQYF. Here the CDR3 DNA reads TGTGCCAGCAGCTTAGACCGGGGGGGCTGGACCCAGTACTTC. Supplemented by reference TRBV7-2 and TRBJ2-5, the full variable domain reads GAGVSQSPSNKVTEKGKDVELRCDPISGHTALYWYRQSLGQGLEFLIYFQGNSAPDKSGLPSDRFSAERTGGSVSTLTIQRTQQEDSAVYLCASSLDRGGWTQYFGPGTRLLVL.

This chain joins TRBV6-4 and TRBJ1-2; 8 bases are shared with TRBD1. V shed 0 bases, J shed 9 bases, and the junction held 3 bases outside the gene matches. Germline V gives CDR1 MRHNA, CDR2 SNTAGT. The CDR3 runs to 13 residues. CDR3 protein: CASSDSTGGSYTF. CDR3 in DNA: TGTGCCAGCAGTGACTCAACAGGGGGAAGCTACACCTTC.

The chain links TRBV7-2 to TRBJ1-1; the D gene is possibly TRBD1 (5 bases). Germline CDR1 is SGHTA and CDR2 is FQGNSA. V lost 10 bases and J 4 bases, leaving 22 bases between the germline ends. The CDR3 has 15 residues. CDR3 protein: CATKLMSAGGTEAFF. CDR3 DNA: TGTGCCACTAAGTTAATGTCAGCCGGGGGCACTGAAGCTTTCTTT.

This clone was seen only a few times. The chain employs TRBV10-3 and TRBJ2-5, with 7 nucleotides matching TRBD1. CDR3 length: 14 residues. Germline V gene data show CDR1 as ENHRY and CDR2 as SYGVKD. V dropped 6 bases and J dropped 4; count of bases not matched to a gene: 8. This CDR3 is CAISSGTEGETQYF. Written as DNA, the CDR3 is TGTGCCATCAGCTCCGGGACAGAGGGAGAGACCCAGTACTTC.